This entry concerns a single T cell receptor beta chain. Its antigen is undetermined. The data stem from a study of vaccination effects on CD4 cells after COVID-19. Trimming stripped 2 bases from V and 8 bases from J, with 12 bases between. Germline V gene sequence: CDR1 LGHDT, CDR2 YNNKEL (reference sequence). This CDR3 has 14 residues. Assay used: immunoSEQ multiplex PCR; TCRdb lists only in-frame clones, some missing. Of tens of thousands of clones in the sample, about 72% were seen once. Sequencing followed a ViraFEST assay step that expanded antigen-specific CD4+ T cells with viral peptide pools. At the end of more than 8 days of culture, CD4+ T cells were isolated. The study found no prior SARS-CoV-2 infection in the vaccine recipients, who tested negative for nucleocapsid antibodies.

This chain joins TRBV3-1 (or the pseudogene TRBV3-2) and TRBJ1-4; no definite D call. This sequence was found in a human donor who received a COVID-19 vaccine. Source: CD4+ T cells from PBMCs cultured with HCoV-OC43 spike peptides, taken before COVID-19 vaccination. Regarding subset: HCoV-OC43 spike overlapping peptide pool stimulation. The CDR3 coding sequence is TGTGCCAGCAGCCAATGGGAGGGAAGGGAAAAACTGTTTTTT. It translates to CASSQWEGREKLFF.